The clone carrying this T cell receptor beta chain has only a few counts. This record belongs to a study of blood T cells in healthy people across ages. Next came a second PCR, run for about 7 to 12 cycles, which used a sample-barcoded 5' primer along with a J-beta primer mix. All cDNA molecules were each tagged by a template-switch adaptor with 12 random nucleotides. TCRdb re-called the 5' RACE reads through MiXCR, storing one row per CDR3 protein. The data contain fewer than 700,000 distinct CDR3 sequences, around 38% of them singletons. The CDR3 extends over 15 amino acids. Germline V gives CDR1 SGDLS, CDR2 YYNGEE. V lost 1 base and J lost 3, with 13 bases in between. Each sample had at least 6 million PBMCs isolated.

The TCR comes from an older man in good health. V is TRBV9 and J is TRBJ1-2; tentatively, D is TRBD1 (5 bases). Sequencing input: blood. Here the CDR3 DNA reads TGTGCCAGCAGCGTAACCCCCGGGACGGACTATGGCTACACCTTC. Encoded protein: CASSVTPGTDYGYTF.